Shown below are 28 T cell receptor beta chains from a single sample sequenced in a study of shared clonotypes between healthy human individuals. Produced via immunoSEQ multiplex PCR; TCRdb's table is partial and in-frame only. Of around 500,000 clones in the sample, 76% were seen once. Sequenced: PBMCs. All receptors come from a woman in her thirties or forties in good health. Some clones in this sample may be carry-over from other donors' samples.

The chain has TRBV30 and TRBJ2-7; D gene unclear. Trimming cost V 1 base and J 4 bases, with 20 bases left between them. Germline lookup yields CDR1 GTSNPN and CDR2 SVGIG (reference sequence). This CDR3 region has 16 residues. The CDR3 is CAWSDSGSRLFYEQYF. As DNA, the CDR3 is TGTGCCTGGAGTGATTCGGGCTCGCGCCTCTTTTACGAGCAGTACTTC. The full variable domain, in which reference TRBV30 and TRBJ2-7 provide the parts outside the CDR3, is SQTIHQWPATLVQPVGSPLSLECTVEGTSNPNLYWYRQAAGRGLQLLFYSVGIGQISSEVPQNLSASRPQDRQFILSSKKLLLSDSGFYLCAWSDSGSRLFYEQYFGPGTRLTVT.

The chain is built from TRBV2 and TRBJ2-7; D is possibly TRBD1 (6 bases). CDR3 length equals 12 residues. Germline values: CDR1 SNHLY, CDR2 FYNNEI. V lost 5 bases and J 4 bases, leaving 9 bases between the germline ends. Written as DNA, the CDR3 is TGTGCCAGCAGTCCCCAGGGGTACGAGCAGTACTTC. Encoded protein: CASSPQGYEQYF.

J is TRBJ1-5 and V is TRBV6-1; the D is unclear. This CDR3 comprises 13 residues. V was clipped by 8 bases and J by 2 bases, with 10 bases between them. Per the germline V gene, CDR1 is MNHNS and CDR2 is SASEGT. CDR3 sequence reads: CASARAGNQPQHF. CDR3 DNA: TGTGCCAGCGCGCGGGCAGGCAATCAGCCCCAGCATTTT.

The CDR3 DNA is TGTGCCAGCAGTTACTACGGGAGAGGCTACGAGCAGTACTTC. Protein: CASSYYGRGYEQYF. The V gene is TRBV2, the J gene TRBJ2-5, with D perhaps matching TRBD2 (6 bases). Judging by the DNA end, TRBJ2-7 fits better; the J call may be wrong. The CDR3 extends over 14 amino acids. Germline-derived CDR1 and CDR2 are SNHLY and FYNNEI.

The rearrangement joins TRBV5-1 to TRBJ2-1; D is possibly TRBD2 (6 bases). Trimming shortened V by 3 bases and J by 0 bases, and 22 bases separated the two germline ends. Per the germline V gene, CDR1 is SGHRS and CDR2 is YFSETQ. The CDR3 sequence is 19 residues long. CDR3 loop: CASSSLTERRGSSYNEQFF. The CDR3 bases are TGCGCCAGCAGCTCCCTGACGGAACGGCGGGGAAGCTCCTACAATGAGCAGTTCTTC. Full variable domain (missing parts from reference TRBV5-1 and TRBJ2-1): KAGVTQTPRYLIKTRGQQVTLSCSPISGHRSVSWYQQTPGQGLQFLFEYFSETQRNKGNFPGRFSGRQFSNSRSEMNVSTLELGDSALYLCASSSLTERRGSSYNEQFFGPGTRLTVL.

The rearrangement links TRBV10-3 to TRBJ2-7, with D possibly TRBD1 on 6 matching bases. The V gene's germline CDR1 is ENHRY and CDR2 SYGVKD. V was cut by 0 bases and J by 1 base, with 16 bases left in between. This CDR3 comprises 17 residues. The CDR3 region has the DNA TGTGCCATCAGTGAGTCGATAAGACAGGCCCCTTCCTACGAGCAGTACTTC. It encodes CAISESIRQAPSYEQYF.

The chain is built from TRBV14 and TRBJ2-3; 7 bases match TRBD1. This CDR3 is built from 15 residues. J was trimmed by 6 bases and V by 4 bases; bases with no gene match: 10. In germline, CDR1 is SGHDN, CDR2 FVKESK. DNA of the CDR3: TGTGCCAGCAGCCTCCTAAAAGGGGGCTGGGATACGCAGTATTTT. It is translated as CASSLLKGGWDTQYF.

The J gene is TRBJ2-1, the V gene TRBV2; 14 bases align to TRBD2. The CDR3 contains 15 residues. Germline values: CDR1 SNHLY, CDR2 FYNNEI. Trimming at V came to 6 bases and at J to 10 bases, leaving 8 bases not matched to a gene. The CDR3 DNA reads TGTGCCAGCAGCACCGGGACTAGCGGGAGTGGAGAGCAGTTCTTC. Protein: CASSTGTSGSGEQFF.

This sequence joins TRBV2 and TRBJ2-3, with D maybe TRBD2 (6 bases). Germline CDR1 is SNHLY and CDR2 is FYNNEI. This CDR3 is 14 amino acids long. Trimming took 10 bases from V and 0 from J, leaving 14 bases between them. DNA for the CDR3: TGTGCCACCGTCCTAGCGACTAGCACAGATACGCAGTATTTT. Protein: CATVLATSTDTQYF.

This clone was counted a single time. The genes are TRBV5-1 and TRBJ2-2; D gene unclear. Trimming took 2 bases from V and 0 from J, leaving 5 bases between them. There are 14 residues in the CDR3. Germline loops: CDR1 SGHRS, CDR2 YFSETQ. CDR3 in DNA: TGCGCCAGCAGCTTTACGGCGAACACCGGGGAGCTGTTTTTT. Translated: CASSFTANTGELFF.

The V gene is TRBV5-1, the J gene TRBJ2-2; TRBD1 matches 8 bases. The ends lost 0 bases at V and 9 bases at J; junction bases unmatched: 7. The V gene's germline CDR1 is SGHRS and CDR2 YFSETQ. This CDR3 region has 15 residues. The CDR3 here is CASSLVDRESRELFF. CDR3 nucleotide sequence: TGCGCCAGCAGCTTGGTGGACAGGGAGAGCCGGGAGCTGTTTTTT.

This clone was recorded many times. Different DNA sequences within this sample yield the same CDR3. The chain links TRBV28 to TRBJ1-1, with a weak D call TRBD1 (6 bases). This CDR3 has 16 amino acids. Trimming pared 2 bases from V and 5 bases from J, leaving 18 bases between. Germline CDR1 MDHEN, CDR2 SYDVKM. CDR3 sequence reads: CASSLGGPMTATEAFF. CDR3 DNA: TGTGCCAGCAGTTTAGGGGGCCCGATGACGGCGACTGAAGCTTTCTTT. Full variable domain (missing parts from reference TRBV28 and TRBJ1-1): DVKVTQSSRYLVKRTGEKVFLECVQDMDHENMFWYRQDPGLGLRLIYFSYDVKMKEKGDIPEGYSVSREKKERFSLILESASTNQTSMYLCASSLGGPMTATEAFFGQGTRLTVV.

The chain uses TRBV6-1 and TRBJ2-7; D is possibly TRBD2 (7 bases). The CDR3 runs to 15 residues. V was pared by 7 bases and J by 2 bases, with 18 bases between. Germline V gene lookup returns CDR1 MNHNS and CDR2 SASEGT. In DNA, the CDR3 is TGTGCCAGCATGGGGGAGGGGGGTAAGACCTACGAGCAGTACTTC. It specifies CASMGEGGKTYEQYF.

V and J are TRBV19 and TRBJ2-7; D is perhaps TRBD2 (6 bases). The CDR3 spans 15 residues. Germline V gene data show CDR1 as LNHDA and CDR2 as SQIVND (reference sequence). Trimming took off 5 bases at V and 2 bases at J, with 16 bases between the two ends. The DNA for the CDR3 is TGTGCCAGTAGTCTTAATATAGCGGAGACCTACGAGCAGTACTTC. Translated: CASSLNIAETYEQYF.

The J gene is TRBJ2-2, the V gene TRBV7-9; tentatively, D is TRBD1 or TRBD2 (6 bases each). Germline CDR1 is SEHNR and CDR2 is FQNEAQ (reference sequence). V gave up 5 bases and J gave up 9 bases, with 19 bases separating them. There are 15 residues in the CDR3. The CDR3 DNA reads TGTGCCAGCAGCCTATGGGGGGCGCACCCCCGGGAGCTGTTTTTT. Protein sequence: CASSLWGAHPRELFF.

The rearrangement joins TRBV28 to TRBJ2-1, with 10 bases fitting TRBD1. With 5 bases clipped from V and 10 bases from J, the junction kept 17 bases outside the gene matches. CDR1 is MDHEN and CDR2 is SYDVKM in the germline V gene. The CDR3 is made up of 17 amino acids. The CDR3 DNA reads TGTGCCAGCAGTCCATACTCCGGGACAGGGGTTCTATTCGAGCAGTTCTTC. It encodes CASSPYSGTGVLFEQFF. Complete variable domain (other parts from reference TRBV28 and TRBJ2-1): DVKVTQSSRYLVKRTGEKVFLECVQDMDHENMFWYRQDPGLGLRLIYFSYDVKMKEKGDIPEGYSVSREKKERFSLILESASTNQTSMYLCASSPYSGTGVLFEQFFGPGTRLTVL.

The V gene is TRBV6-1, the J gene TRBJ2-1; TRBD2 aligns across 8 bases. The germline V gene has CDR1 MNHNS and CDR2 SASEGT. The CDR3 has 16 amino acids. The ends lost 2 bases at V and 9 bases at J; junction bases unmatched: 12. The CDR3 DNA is TGTGCCAGCAGTGAACGTTTGGGGACTAGGGTTCTTGAGCAGTTCTTC. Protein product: CASSERLGTRVLEQFF.

The CDR3 sequence is CASSAPWTGSGNTEAFF. CDR3 nucleotides: TGTGCCAGCAGCGCCCCTTGGACAGGGAGTGGGAACACTGAAGCTTTCTTT. J is TRBJ1-1 and V is TRBV9; 8 bases are shared with TRBD1. Per the germline V gene, CDR1 is SGDLS and CDR2 is YYNGEE. The CDR3 is made up of 17 amino acids. V lost 3 bases and J lost 1; bases outside the gene matches: 11. Complete variable domain (other parts from reference TRBV9 and TRBJ1-1): DSGVTQTPKHLITATGQRVTLRCSPRSGDLSVYWYQQSLDQGLQFLIQYYNGEERAKGNILERFSAQQFPDLHSELNLSSLELGDSALYFCASSAPWTGSGNTEAFFGQGTRLTVV.

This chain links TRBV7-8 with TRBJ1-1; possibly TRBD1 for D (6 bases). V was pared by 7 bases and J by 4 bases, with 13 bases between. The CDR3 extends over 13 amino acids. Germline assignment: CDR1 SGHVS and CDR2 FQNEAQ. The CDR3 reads CASTPRGGTEAFF. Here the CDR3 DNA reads TGTGCCAGCACCCCGCGAGGGGGCACTGAAGCTTTCTTT.

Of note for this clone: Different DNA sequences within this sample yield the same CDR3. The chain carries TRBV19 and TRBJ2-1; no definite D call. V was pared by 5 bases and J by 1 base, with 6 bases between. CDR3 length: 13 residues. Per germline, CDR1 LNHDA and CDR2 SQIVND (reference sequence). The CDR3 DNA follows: TGTGCCAGTAGTCCTTCTTCCTACAATGAGCAGTTCTTC. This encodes CASSPSSYNEQFF.

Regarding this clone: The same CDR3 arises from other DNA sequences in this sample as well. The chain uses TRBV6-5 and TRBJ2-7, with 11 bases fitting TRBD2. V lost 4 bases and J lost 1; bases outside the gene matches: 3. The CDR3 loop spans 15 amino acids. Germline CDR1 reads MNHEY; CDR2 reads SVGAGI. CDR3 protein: CASSSRTSGSYEQYF. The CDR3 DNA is TGTGCCAGCAGTTCTCGGACTAGCGGGTCCTACGAGCAGTACTTC.

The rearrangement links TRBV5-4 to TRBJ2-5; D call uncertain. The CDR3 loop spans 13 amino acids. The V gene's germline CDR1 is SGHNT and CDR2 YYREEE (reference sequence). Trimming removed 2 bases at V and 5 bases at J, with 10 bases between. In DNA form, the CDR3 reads TGTGCCAGCAGCTTTAGGCTTGGGGAGACCCAGTACTTC. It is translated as CASSFRLGETQYF.

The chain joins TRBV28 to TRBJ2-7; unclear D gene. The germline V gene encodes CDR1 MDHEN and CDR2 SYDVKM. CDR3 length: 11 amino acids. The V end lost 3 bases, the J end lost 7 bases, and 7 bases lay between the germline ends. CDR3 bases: TGTGCCAGCAGTTTTAATGGGGAGCAGTACTTC. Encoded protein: CASSFNGEQYF.

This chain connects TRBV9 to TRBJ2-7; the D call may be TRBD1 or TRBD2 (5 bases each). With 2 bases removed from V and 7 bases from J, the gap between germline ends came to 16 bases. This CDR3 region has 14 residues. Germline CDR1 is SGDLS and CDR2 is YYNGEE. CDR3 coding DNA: TGTGCCAGCAGCGTCGGATTGGGGGAATTGGAGCAGTACTTC. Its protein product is CASSVGLGELEQYF.

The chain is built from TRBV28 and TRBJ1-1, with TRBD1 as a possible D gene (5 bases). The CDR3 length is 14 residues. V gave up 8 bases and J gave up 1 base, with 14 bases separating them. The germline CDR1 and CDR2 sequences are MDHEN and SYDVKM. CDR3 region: CASAIPGQNTEAFF. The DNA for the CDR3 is TGTGCCAGCGCAATCCCAGGGCAGAACACTGAAGCTTTCTTT.

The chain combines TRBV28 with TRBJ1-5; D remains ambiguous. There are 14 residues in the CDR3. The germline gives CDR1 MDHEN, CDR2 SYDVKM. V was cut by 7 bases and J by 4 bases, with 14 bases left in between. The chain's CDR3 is CASTYPNRNQPQHF. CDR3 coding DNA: TGTGCCAGCACCTACCCCAATAGGAATCAGCCCCAGCATTTT.

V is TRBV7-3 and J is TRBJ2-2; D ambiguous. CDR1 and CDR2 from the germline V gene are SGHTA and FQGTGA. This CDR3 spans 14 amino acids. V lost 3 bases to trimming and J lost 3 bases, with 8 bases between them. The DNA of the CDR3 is TGTGCCAGCAGCTTCGGGCCCTACACCGGGGAGCTGTTTTTT. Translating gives CASSFGPYTGELFF.

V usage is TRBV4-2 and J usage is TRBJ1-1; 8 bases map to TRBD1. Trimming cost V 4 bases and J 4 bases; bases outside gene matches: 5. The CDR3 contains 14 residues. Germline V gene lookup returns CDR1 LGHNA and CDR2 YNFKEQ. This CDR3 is CASSPPGGRTEAFF. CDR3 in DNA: TGTGCCAGCAGCCCCCCAGGGGGCCGCACTGAAGCTTTCTTT.